The clone carrying this TCR beta chain showed up just a few times. In the study's own analysis: Reference gene primer amplification yielded estimated nucleated cell counts. The assay was immunoSEQ multiplex PCR, and TCRdb's table has in-frame clones only and misses some. V, J and clone size reflect that table, while D and trimming were determined from the DNA. The sample lists 95,000 to 150,000 clones, around four fifths seen once, with 5.5% in the top ten. This specimen belongs to a study of blood T cell repertoires in COVID-19. Study context: The United States, Italy and Spain provided the acute and convalescent COVID-19 samples. Nucleic acid was either cDNA or gDNA, and it came from T cells, B-cell-depleted T cells, or PBMCs.

Sequencing input: peripheral blood. The sequence derives from a man aged 55 to 70 with acute or convalescent COVID-19.

CDR3 residues: CASSRYETGRSYEQYF. DNA for the CDR3: TGTGCCAGCAGCCGATATGAAACAGGGAGATCCTACGAGCAGTACTTC. This chain uses TRBV5-6 with TRBJ2-7; perhaps TRBD1 as D (6 bases). This CDR3 spans 16 amino acids. The V end was cut by 4 bases, the J end by 1 base, with 18 bases between. Germline lookup yields CDR1 SGHDT and CDR2 YYEEEE.